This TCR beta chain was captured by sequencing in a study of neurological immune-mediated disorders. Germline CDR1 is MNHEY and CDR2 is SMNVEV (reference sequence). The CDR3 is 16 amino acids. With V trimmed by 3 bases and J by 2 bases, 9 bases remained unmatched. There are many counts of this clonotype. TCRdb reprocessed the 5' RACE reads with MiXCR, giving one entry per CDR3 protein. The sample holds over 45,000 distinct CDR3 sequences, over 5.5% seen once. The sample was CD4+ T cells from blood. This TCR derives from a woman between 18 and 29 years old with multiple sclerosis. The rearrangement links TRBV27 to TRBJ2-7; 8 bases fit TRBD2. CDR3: CASSLRLAGNTYEQYF. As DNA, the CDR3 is TGTGCCAGCAGTTTGAGGCTAGCGGGCAATACCTACGAGCAGTACTTC.